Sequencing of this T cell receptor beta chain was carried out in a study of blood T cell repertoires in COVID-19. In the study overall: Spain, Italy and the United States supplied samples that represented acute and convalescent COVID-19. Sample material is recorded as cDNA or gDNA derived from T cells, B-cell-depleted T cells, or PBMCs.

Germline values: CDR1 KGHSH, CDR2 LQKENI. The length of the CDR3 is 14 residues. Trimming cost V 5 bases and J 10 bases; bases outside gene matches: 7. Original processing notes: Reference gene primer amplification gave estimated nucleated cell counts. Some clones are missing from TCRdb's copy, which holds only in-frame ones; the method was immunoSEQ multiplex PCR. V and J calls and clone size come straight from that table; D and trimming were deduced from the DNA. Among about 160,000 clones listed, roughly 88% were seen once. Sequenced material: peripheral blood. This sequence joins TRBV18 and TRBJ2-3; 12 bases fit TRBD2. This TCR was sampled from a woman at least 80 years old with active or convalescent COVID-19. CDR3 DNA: TGTGCCAGCTCAACTTCTAGCGGGGGGGACGCGCAGTATTTT. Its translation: CASSTSSGGDAQYF.